This T cell receptor beta chain stems from a study of T cell responses to AZD1222 COVID-19 vaccine. The sample holds one count of this clone. Clones were sequenced by immunoSEQ multiplex PCR, and TCRdb holds only the in-frame ones, with some missing. The sample includes roughly 160,000 clones, over 80% of them seen just once. The ends were cut back, 6 bases at V and 4 bases at J, with 15 bases in the middle. CDR3 length: 14 amino acids. Germline loops: CDR1 MNHEY, CDR2 SVGAGI. The input for sequencing was peripheral blood, taken on day 0 of AZD1222 vaccination. J is TRBJ1-1 and V is TRBV6-5; the D gene is possibly TRBD1 (5 bases). This sequence originates from an adult in good health. The CDR3 DNA is TGTGCCAGCAGCCCCTCGCGGGGGGGCACTGAAGCTTTCTTT. It is translated as CASSPSRGGTEAFF.